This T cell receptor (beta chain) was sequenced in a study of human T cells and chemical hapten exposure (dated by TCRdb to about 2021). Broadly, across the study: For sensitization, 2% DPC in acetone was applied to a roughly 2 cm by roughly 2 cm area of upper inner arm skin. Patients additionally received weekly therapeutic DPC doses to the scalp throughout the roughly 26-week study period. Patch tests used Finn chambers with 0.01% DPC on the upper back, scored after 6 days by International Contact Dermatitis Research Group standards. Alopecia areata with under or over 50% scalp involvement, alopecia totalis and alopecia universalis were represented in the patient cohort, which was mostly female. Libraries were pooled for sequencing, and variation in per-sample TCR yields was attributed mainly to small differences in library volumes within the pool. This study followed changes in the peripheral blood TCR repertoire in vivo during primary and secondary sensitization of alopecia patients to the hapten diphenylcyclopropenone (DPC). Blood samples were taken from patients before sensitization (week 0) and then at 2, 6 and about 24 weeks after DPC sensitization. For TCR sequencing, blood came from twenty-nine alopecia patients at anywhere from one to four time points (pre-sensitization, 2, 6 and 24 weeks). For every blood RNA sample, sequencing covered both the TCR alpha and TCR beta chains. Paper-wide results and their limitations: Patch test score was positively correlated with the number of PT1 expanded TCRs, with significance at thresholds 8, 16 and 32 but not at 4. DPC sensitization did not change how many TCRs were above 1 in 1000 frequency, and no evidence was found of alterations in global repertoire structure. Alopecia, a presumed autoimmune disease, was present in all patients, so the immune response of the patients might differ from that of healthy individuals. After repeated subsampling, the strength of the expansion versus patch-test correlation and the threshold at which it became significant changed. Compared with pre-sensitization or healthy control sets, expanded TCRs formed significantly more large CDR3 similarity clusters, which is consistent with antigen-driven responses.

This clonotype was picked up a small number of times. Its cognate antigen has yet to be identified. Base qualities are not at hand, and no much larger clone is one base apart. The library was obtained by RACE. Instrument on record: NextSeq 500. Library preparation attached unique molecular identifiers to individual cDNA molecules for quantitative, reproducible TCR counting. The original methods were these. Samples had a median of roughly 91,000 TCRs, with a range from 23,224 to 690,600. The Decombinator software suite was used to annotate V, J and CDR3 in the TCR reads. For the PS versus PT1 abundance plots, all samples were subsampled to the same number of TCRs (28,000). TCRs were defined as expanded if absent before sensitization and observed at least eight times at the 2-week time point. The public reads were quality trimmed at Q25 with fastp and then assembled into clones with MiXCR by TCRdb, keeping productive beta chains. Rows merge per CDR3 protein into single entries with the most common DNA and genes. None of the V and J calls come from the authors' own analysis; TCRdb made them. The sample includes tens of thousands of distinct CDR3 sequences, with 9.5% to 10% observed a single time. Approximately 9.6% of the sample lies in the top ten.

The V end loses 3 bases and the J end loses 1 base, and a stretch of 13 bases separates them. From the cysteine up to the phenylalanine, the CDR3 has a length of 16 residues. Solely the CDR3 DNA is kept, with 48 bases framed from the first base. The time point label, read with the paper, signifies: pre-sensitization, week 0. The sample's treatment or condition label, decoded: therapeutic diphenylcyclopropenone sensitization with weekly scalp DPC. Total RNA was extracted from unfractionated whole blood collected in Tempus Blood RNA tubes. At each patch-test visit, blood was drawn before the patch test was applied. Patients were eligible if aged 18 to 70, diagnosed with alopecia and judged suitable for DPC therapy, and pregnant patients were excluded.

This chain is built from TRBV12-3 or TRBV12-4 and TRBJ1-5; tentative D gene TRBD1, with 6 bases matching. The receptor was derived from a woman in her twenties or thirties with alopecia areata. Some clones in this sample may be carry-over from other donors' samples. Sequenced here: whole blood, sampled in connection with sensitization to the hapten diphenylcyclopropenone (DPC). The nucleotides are TGTGCCAGCAGTTTCCAGGGGCGGATGAGCAATCAGCCCCAGCATTTT. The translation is CASSFQGRMSNQPQHF.